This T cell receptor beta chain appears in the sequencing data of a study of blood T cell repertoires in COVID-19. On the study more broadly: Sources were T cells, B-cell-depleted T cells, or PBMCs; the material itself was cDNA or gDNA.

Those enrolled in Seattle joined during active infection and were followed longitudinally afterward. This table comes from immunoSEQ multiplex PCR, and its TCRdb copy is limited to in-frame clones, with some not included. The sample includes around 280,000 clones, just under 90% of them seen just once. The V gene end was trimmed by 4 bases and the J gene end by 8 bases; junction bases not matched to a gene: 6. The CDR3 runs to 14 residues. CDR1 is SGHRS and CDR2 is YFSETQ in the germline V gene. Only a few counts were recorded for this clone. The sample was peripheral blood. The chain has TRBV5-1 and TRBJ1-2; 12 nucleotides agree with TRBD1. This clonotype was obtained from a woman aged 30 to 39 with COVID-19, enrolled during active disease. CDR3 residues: CASSGGQGAPGYTF. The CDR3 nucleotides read TGCGCCAGCAGCGGGGGACAGGGGGCGCCCGGCTACACCTTC.